The rows below give T cell receptor beta chains drawn from one sample of a study of cytomegalovirus exposure and HLA in healthy donors. Sequenced by immunoSEQ multiplex PCR; TCRdb stores in-frame clones only, minus some. The sample carries under 100,000 clones, about a tenth recorded once. Sequencing was done on a sample of PBMCs. The receptors stem from a man in his sixties in good health and CMV-seropositive. CDR3s include the opening cysteine and the closing phenylalanine or tryptophan. Each record gives: clone size, J gene, V gene, D gene, CDR3 protein, CDR3 DNA. D genes are given only for firm matches. Clone size, where shown, is once, few, many, or a class for clones that have expanded.

clone size: few
J gene: TRBJ1-2
V gene: TRBV5-1
D gene: NA
CDR3 protein: CASSGTGHPLYGYTF
CDR3 DNA: TGCGCCAGCAGCGGAACCGGACATCCCCTCTATGGCTACACCTTC

clone size: few
J gene: TRBJ2-5
V gene: TRBV5-8
D gene: TRBD1
CDR3 protein: CASSWPLGQRETQYF
CDR3 DNA: TGTGCCAGCAGCTGGCCCTTGGGACAGAGAGAGACCCAGTACTTC

clone size: NA
J gene: TRBJ2-2
V gene: TRBV19
D gene: TRBD1
CDR3 protein: CASSIDRAGTGELFF
CDR3 DNA: TGTGCCAGTAGTATTGACAGGGCGGGCACCGGGGAGCTGTTTTTT

clone size: NA
J gene: TRBJ2-3
V gene: TRBV10-3
D gene: TRBD2
CDR3 protein: CAIRIAGEGTDTQYF
CDR3 DNA: TGTGCCATCAGGATTGCGGGAGAGGGCACAGATACGCAGTATTTT

clone size: few
J gene: TRBJ2-3
V gene: TRBV2
D gene: TRBD2
CDR3 protein: CASNSQRGSDTQYF
CDR3 DNA: TGTGCCAGCAACTCCCAGCGGGGATCAGATACGCAGTATTTT

clone size: NA
J gene: TRBJ2-3
V gene: TRBV19
D gene: TRBD1
CDR3 protein: CASSTGQGGDTQYF
CDR3 DNA: TGTGCCAGTAGTACTGGACAGGGTGGGGATACGCAGTATTTT

clone size: few
J gene: TRBJ2-2
V gene: TRBV2
D gene: NA
CDR3 protein: CASSETHSNTGELFF
CDR3 DNA: TGTGCCAGCAGTGAAACCCACTCGAACACCGGGGAGCTGTTTTTT

clone size: NA
J gene: TRBJ2-3
V gene: TRBV19
D gene: NA
CDR3 protein: CASSRVARTDTQYF
CDR3 DNA: TGTGCCAGTAGTAGAGTAGCGCGCACAGATACGCAGTATTTT

clone size: few
J gene: TRBJ1-6
V gene: TRBV30
D gene: NA
CDR3 protein: CAWTSAGTPNSPLHF
CDR3 DNA: TGTGCCTGGACATCGGCCGGGACTCCCAATTCACCCCTCCACTTT

clone size: NA
J gene: TRBJ1-1
V gene: TRBV11-2
D gene: NA
CDR3 protein: CASSLAGAAEAFF
CDR3 DNA: TGTGCCAGCAGCTTAGCGGGTGCGGCTGAAGCTTTCTTT

clone size: NA
J gene: TRBJ2-3
V gene: TRBV30
D gene: NA
CDR3 protein: CACGGGRDTDTQYF
CDR3 DNA: TGTGCCTGCGGCGGGGGCAGGGACACAGATACGCAGTATTTT

clone size: few
J gene: TRBJ1-1
V gene: TRBV28
D gene: NA
CDR3 protein: CASSDSMNTEAFF
CDR3 DNA: TGTGCCTCCTCGGACTCCATGAACACTGAAGCTTTCTTT

clone size: few
J gene: TRBJ2-1
V gene: TRBV11-3
D gene: NA
CDR3 protein: CASSLAPGVNEQFF
CDR3 DNA: TGTGCCAGCAGCTTAGCACCCGGGGTCAATGAGCAGTTCTTC

clone size: NA
J gene: TRBJ2-7
V gene: TRBV5-1
D gene: TRBD1
CDR3 protein: CASTNPGTGAYEQYF
CDR3 DNA: TGCGCCAGCACCAATCCCGGGACAGGGGCCTACGAGCAGTACTTC

clone size: NA
J gene: TRBJ2-1
V gene: TRBV5-1
D gene: TRBD2
CDR3 protein: CASSFQRQTSGGGREQFF
CDR3 DNA: TGCGCCAGCAGCTTCCAACGTCAGACTAGCGGGGGGGGCAGGGAGCAGTTCTTC

clone size: few
J gene: TRBJ1-1
V gene: TRBV10-3
D gene: TRBD1
CDR3 protein: CAISNGQGGLEAFF
CDR3 DNA: TGTGCCATCAGTAACGGACAGGGGGGCCTTGAAGCTTTCTTT

clone size: few
J gene: TRBJ2-7
V gene: TRBV11-3
D gene: NA
CDR3 protein: CASSLGGGGEQYF
CDR3 DNA: TGTGCCAGCAGCTTAGGAGGGGGGGGCGAGCAGTACTTC

clone size: once
J gene: TRBJ2-3
V gene: TRBV21-1
D gene: NA
CDR3 protein: CASSKAFAGGLLSTDTQYF
CDR3 DNA: TGTGCCAGCAGCAAGGCTTTCGCGGGAGGGCTGCTTAGCACAGATACGCAGTATTTT

clone size: few
J gene: TRBJ1-3
V gene: TRBV19
D gene: NA
CDR3 protein: CASSYTTTRSGNTIYF
CDR3 DNA: TGTGCCAGTAGTTATACGACAACTAGGTCTGGAAACACCATATATTTT

clone size: few
J gene: TRBJ2-2
V gene: TRBV7-9
D gene: NA
CDR3 protein: CASSPLYTGELFF
CDR3 DNA: TGTGCCAGCAGCCCCTTGTACACCGGGGAGCTGTTTTTT

clone size: few
J gene: TRBJ2-1
V gene: TRBV11-1
D gene: TRBD2
CDR3 protein: CASSLAGGWNEQFF
CDR3 DNA: TGTGCCAGCAGCTTAGCGGGAGGGTGGAATGAGCAGTTCTTC

clone size: NA
J gene: TRBJ1-5
V gene: TRBV19
D gene: TRBD1
CDR3 protein: CASRVAGDRDNQPQHF
CDR3 DNA: TGTGCCAGTAGGGTGGCTGGAGACAGGGATAATCAGCCCCAGCATTTT

clone size: NA
J gene: TRBJ2-4
V gene: TRBV18
D gene: NA
CDR3 protein: CASSDSSREIVKNIQYF
CDR3 DNA: TGTGCCAGCTCAGATTCTAGCCGGGAGATAGTAAAAAACATTCAGTACTTC

clone size: once
J gene: TRBJ1-6
V gene: TRBV19
D gene: NA
CDR3 protein: CASRREGSYNSPLHF
CDR3 DNA: TGTGCCAGTAGGAGAGAGGGCTCCTATAATTCACCCCTCCACTTT

clone size: NA
J gene: TRBJ2-2
V gene: TRBV27
D gene: NA
CDR3 protein: CASSFFNGELFF
CDR3 DNA: TGTGCCAGCAGTTTTTTTAACGGGGAGCTGTTTTTT

clone size: NA
J gene: TRBJ2-7
V gene: TRBV5-1
D gene: TRBD2
CDR3 protein: CASSFTAGVGYEQYF
CDR3 DNA: TGCGCCAGCAGCTTTACAGCGGGGGTTGGCTACGAGCAGTACTTC

clone size: NA
J gene: TRBJ2-7
V gene: TRBV2
D gene: NA
CDR3 protein: CASSEMGATTYEQYF
CDR3 DNA: TGTGCCAGCAGTGAAATGGGGGCTACTACCTACGAGCAGTACTTC

clone size: NA
J gene: TRBJ1-2
V gene: TRBV19
D gene: NA
CDR3 protein: CASSPNYGYTF
CDR3 DNA: TGTGCCAGTAGCCCGAACTATGGCTACACCTTC